These 15 T cell receptor beta chains were all obtained from the same sample, sequenced in a study of T-cell reconstitution after alpha-beta-depleted transplantation in children. A library of TCRbeta sequences, prepared with unique molecular identifiers, was generated. MiXCR was run by TCRdb on the PCR reads, yielding one entry per CDR3 protein. Of 600,000 to 700,000 distinct CDR3 sequences in the sample, roughly 17% are singletons; the top ten hold over 0.95%. The sample here was PBMCs from the stem cell graft donor, taken from the stem cell graft. The receptors shown here come from a human donor who donated a stem cell graft to a child with acute myeloid leukemia.

The gene calls are TRBV4-1 and TRBJ2-3; D possibly matches TRBD1 or TRBD2 (5 bases each). This CDR3 has 16 amino acids. The germline V and J ends were trimmed by 0 bases and 6 bases, with 16 bases remaining between them. Germline V gene data show CDR1 as MGHRA and CDR2 as YSYEKL. The CDR3 spells CASSQEGPPSTDTQYF. CDR3 nucleotide sequence: TGCGCCAGCAGCCAAGAGGGACCCCCTAGTACTGATACGCAGTATTTT.

The chain couples TRBV29-1 to TRBJ2-6; TRBD1 or TRBD2 may be the D gene (5 bases each). Trimming pared 5 bases from V and 0 bases from J, leaving 14 bases between. This CDR3 spans 16 amino acids. Germline V CDR1 and CDR2: SQVTM, ANQGSEA. The CDR3 nucleotides are TGCAGCGTTCGGGTTTGGGACGGCTCTGGGGCCAACGTCCTGACTTTC. It yields the protein CSVRVWDGSGANVLTF.

This clonotype was recorded many times. This chain connects TRBV7-2 to TRBJ1-2; D call uncertain. Germline V lookup: CDR1 SGHTA, CDR2 FQGNSA. The CDR3 extends over 13 amino acids. Trimming took off 2 bases at V and 5 bases at J, with 9 bases between the two ends. The CDR3 sequence: CASSLYTPYGYTF. For the CDR3, the DNA is TGTGCCAGCAGCTTATATACTCCTTATGGCTACACCTTC.

As DNA, the CDR3 is TGCAGCGTCTTTGTATTCGGGACAGGGGGCGGCCCACGGGGGAATGAGCAGTTCTTC. It translates to CSVFVFGTGGGPRGNEQFF. This chain uses TRBV29-1 with TRBJ2-1; 12 positions agree with TRBD1. This CDR3 comprises 19 residues. The germline gives CDR1 SQVTM, CDR2 ANQGSEA. J was trimmed by 7 bases and V by 6 bases; bases with no gene match: 22.

This clonotype was observed at least ten times. V usage is TRBV10-3 and J usage is TRBJ1-5; TRBD1 matches 7 bases. The CDR3 spans 14 residues. The germline CDR1 and CDR2 sequences are ENHRY and SYGVKD. With 4 bases clipped from V and 5 bases from J, the junction kept 5 bases outside the gene matches. The CDR3 sequence: CAISVGQVDQPQHF. The CDR3 DNA is TGTGCCATCAGTGTAGGACAGGTTGATCAGCCCCAGCATTTT.

At least ten counts were recorded for this clonotype. CDR3 bases: TGTGCCAGCAGCATGAGTCAGGGGGGTTTTAACTATGGCTACACCTTC. Encoded protein: CASSMSQGGFNYGYTF. The chain has TRBV7-8 and TRBJ1-2; 7 bases line up with TRBD1. Trimming took 5 bases from V and 1 from J; bases not matched to a gene: 10. Germline V gene data show CDR1 as SGHVS and CDR2 as FQNEAQ. The CDR3 is made up of 16 amino acids.

This clonotype was counted a few times. The chain uses TRBV12-3 or TRBV12-4 and TRBJ2-3; 11 bases line up with TRBD1. The ends lost 4 bases at V and 6 bases at J; junction bases unmatched: 9. The CDR3 contains 16 residues. The CDR3 bases are TGTGCCAGCAGTTACCCCGGGACAGGGGGGGAGGATACGCAGTATTTT. It specifies CASSYPGTGGEDTQYF.

In this sample, this clonotype turned up a few times. V and J are TRBV5-1 and TRBJ1-1; D is undetermined. Germline values: CDR1 SGHRS, CDR2 YFSETQ. V lost 0 bases and J 0 bases, leaving 6 bases between the germline ends. This CDR3 is built from 14 residues. CDR3 DNA: TGCGCCAGCAGCTTGGAAGATTTGAACACTGAAGCTTTCTTT. Translated, it gives CASSLEDLNTEAFF.

This clonotype has more than one count but fewer than ten. The J gene is TRBJ1-5, the V gene TRBV18; TRBD1 is a possible D gene (6 bases). Trimming left V 6 bases short and J 9 bases short, with 12 bases between. The CDR3 has 12 residues. CDR1 and CDR2 (germline): KGHSH, LQKENI. The CDR3 sequence is CASSIQGPPQHF. The DNA for the CDR3 is TGTGCCAGCTCCATACAGGGCCCGCCCCAGCATTTT.

A few counts support this clonotype. V gene TRBV7-2 combines with J gene TRBJ2-3; 9 bases fit TRBD2. The CDR3 consists of 16 residues. The J segment lost 3 bases and the V segment lost 5 bases, leaving 9 bases of the junction unmatched. Germline V gene data show CDR1 as SGHTA and CDR2 as FQGNSA. CDR3 amino acids: CASSPSSGAATDTQYF. DNA for the CDR3: TGTGCCAGCAGCCCATCTAGCGGGGCGGCGACAGATACGCAGTATTTT.

V is TRBV4-3 and J is TRBJ2-7; possibly TRBD1 or TRBD2 for D (6 bases each). Germline CDR1 LGHNA, CDR2 YSLEER. This CDR3 is 15 amino acids long. Trimming took off 0 bases at V and 4 bases at J, with 13 bases between the two ends. The CDR3 reads CASSQEDGGPYEQYF. CDR3 coding DNA: TGCGCCAGCAGCCAAGAGGACGGGGGCCCATACGAGCAGTACTTC.

V usage is TRBV7-2 and J usage is TRBJ2-7; TRBD1 might be the D (5 bases). Germline loops: CDR1 SGHTA, CDR2 FQGNSA. Trimming removed 3 bases from V and 2 bases from J, with 20 bases in between. This CDR3 spans 17 amino acids. The chain's CDR3 is CASSFRVPGFETYEQYF. The CDR3 DNA is TGTGCCAGCAGCTTTAGAGTTCCAGGGTTCGAAACCTACGAGCAGTACTTC.

V is TRBV11-2 and J is TRBJ2-7, with 9 bases fitting TRBD1. This CDR3 is built from 16 residues. V was pared by 1 base and J by 4 bases, with 8 bases of the junction left unmatched. Germline CDR1 SGHAT, CDR2 FQNNGV. The CDR3 region is CASSLAPDRGTYEQYF. Written as DNA, the CDR3 is TGTGCCAGCAGCTTAGCCCCCGACAGGGGGACGTACGAGCAGTACTTC.

This clonotype was seen more than once but under ten times. This rearrangement joins TRBV3-1 to TRBJ1-2; 7 bases map to TRBD1. The CDR3 totals 15 residues. The V and J ends lost 0 bases and 3 bases, in that order; junction bases with no gene match: 4. Germline CDR1 reads LGHDT; CDR2 reads YNNKEL (reference sequence). CDR3 sequence reads: CASSQEQGQDYGYTF. The CDR3 DNA reads TGTGCCAGCAGCCAAGAACAGGGGCAGGACTATGGCTACACCTTC.

The sample holds many counts of this clonotype. CDR3 in DNA: TGTGCCATCAGGATCCAGACCCAGAATGAGCAGTTCTTC. Protein sequence: CAIRIQTQNEQFF. V gene TRBV10-3 combines with J gene TRBJ2-1, with D uncertain. The V and J ends lost 6 bases and 7 bases respectively, with 13 bases between them. The CDR3 is made up of 13 amino acids. Germline CDR1 and CDR2: ENHRY and SYGVKD.